Below are 22 T cell receptor beta chains sequenced from a single sample in a study of T cells in localized non-small cell lung cancer. Measured with immunoSEQ multiplex PCR; TCRdb has only the in-frame clones, and not every one. The table shows several thousand clones, with approximately 87% occurring only once. The specimen was peripheral blood, collected before any cancer treatment. These receptors all come from a male donor older than 55 with stage III lung adenocarcinoma.

The chain carries TRBV7-9 and TRBJ1-1; 7 bases match TRBD1. CDR1 is SEHNR, CDR2 FQNEAQ, per germline (reference sequence). This CDR3 contains 14 residues. The J segment lost 0 bases and the V segment lost 7 bases, leaving 5 bases of the junction unmatched. This CDR3 is CASTVGQLNTEAFF. For the CDR3, the DNA is TGTGCCAGCACCGTGGGACAGCTGAACACTGAAGCTTTCTTT.

The chain has TRBV4-1 and TRBJ1-1; the match to TRBD1 covers 9 bases. CDR3 length: 14 amino acids. From germline, CDR1 is MGHRA and CDR2 YSYEKL. The V and J ends lost 4 bases and 1 base, in that order; junction bases with no gene match: 1. This CDR3 is CASSPGQGNTEAFF. DNA of the CDR3: TGCGCCAGCAGCCCGGGACAGGGGAACACTGAAGCTTTCTTT.

As regards this clone: A junction boundary mismatches the germline segment, possibly from a read error. The chain employs TRBV19 and TRBJ2-7, with TRBD1 identical over 7 bases. The CDR3 contains 15 residues. The germline V gene encodes CDR1 LNHDA and CDR2 SQIVND (reference sequence). DNA for the CDR3: TGTGCCAGCTGGGGATGGGGACAGACCTCCTCCGAGCAGTACTTC. Its protein is CASWGWGQTSSEQYF.

The V call is TRBV5-4, the J call TRBJ1-1; weak D call: TRBD1 (6 bases). The CDR3 consists of 13 residues. Germline CDR1 SGHNT, CDR2 YYREEE (reference sequence). V was shortened by 4 bases and J by 10 bases, with 17 bases between the two germline ends. CDR3 nucleotides: TGTGCCAGCAGCAAACACAGGGACTCGGCAGCTTTCTTT. Its protein is CASSKHRDSAAFF.

The rearrangement links TRBV7-6 to TRBJ2-3; no clear D gene. V was shortened by 2 bases and J by 0 bases, with 9 bases between the two germline ends. The CDR3 spans 15 residues. Germline lookup yields CDR1 SGHVS and CDR2 FNYEAQ. CDR3 region: CASSLYSPSTDTQYF. In DNA form, the CDR3 reads TGTGCCAGCAGCTTATACTCTCCTAGCACAGATACGCAGTATTTT. Looking up the rest from reference TRBV7-6 and TRBJ2-3 gives the full variable domain: GAGVSQSPRYKVTKRGQDVALRCDPISGHVSLYWYRQALGQGPEFLTYFNYEAQQDKSGLPNDRFSAERPEGSISTLTIQRTEQRDSAMYRCASSLYSPSTDTQYFGPGTRLTVL.

The chain's CDR3 is CASSLGTEIKNTEAFF. The CDR3 DNA reads as TGTGCCAGCAGCTTAGGGACAGAAATAAAGAACACTGAAGCTTTCTTT. The chain carries TRBV7-4 and TRBJ1-1, with D possibly being TRBD1 (6 bases). V was cut by 1 base and J by 1 base, with 13 bases left in between. The CDR3 spans 16 residues. Germline assignment: CDR1 SGHVT and CDR2 SQSDAQ.

This chain uses TRBV4-3 with TRBJ2-1; 8 bases agree with TRBD1. Germline loops: CDR1 LGHNA, CDR2 YSLEER. CDR3 length: 17 residues. With 4 bases clipped from V and 5 bases from J, the junction kept 13 bases outside the gene matches. The CDR3 loop reads CASSPHSGTGLNNEQFF. The CDR3 DNA reads as TGCGCCAGCAGCCCACATTCCGGGACAGGCCTTAACAATGAGCAGTTCTTC.

The V and J genes are TRBV19 and TRBJ1-6, with 7 bases matching TRBD1. Trimming at V came to 5 bases and at J to 3 bases, leaving 13 bases not matched to a gene. CDR3 size: 18 residues. Germline V lookup: CDR1 LNHDA, CDR2 SQIVND (reference sequence). Written as DNA, the CDR3 is TGTGCCAGTAGTCCCTTGTCCGGGACAGAGTTCTATAATTCACCCCTCCACTTT. It encodes CASSPLSGTEFYNSPLHF.

Remarks on this clone: Within the sample, other DNA sequences also encode this same CDR3. This chain connects TRBV23-1 to TRBJ2-3, with a tentative D call TRBD2 (5 bases). TRBV23-1 is classed as an ORF, of uncertain function. V shed 3 bases and J shed 1 base, with 8 bases lying between them. The CDR3 is 14 residues long. In DNA, the CDR3 is TGCGCCAGCAGTCACCATAGCGGCACAGATACGCAGTATTTT. Translation gives CASSHHSGTDTQYF.

The V call is TRBV6-1, the J call TRBJ2-6, with D unclear. Germline assignment: CDR1 MNHNS and CDR2 SASEGT. The V end lost 1 base, the J end lost 4 bases, and 8 bases lay between the germline ends. There are 15 residues in the CDR3. DNA for the CDR3: TGTGCCAGCAGTGAAGAGGCGTCCGGGGCCAACGTCCTGACTTTC. Residues: CASSEEASGANVLTF.

A single count supports this clone. The chain uses TRBV6-1 and TRBJ1-2; a weak D match, TRBD1 (6 bases). The V end was cut by 7 bases, the J end by 5 bases, with 17 bases between. Germline CDR1 MNHNS, CDR2 SASEGT. The length of the CDR3 is 14 residues. For the CDR3, the DNA is TGTGCCAGCACCCAATTGGGGGCGAGGTATGGCTACACCTTC. Residues: CASTQLGARYGYTF.

The genes are TRBV9 and TRBJ1-3, with D perhaps TRBD1 (6 bases). This CDR3 has 17 amino acids. Germline CDR1 reads SGDLS; CDR2 reads YYNGEE. The ends were cut back, 2 bases at V and 1 base at J, with 16 bases in the middle. Written as DNA, the CDR3 is TGTGCCAGCAGCGTGGGGGCAGACCACCGATCTGGAAACACCATATATTTT. This gives the protein CASSVGADHRSGNTIYF. Full variable domain (outside the CDR3, taken from reference TRBV9 and TRBJ1-3): DSGVTQTPKHLITATGQRVTLRCSPRSGDLSVYWYQQSLDQGLQFLIQYYNGEERAKGNILERFSAQQFPDLHSELNLSSLELGDSALYFCASSVGADHRSGNTIYFGEGSWLTVV.

This clone showed up just a few times. This rearrangement joins TRBV5-1 to TRBJ2-5; D ambiguous. Germline CDR1 reads SGHRS; CDR2 reads YFSETQ. V lost 1 base and J lost 2, with 3 bases in between. The CDR3 has 12 amino acids. The CDR3 loop reads CASSLRQETQYF. The DNA for the CDR3 is TGCGCCAGCAGCTTGAGGCAAGAGACCCAGTACTTC. The variable domain in full, completed from reference TRBV5-1 and TRBJ2-5, reads KAGVTQTPRYLIKTRGQQVTLSCSPISGHRSVSWYQQTPGQGLQFLFEYFSETQRNKGNFPGRFSGRQFSNSRSEMNVSTLELGDSALYLCASSLRQETQYFGPGTRLLVL.

The rearrangement joins TRBV5-4 to TRBJ2-1; D unclear. Germline lookup yields CDR1 SGHNT and CDR2 YYREEE (reference sequence). The germline V and J ends were trimmed by 3 bases and 4 bases, with 8 bases remaining between them. The CDR3 is made up of 13 amino acids. The CDR3 loop reads CASSYGDYNEQFF. The DNA for the CDR3 is TGTGCCAGCAGCTATGGAGATTACAATGAGCAGTTCTTC.

The J gene is TRBJ1-1, the V gene TRBV11-3; D is perhaps TRBD1 (6 bases). CDR3 length: 16 residues. The ends were cut back, 2 bases at V and 2 bases at J, with 15 bases in the middle. Germline V lookup: CDR1 SGHNT, CDR2 YENEEA. The CDR3 nucleotides read TGTGCCAGCAGCTTACCCCCCCGGACAGTTAACACTGAAGCTTTCTTT. This translates into CASSLPPRTVNTEAFF.

This sequence joins TRBV30 and TRBJ1-4, with 8 bases aligning to TRBD1. The trim removed 2 bases at V and 8 bases at J, leaving 7 bases unmatched. The CDR3 contains 14 residues. Germline V gene data show CDR1 as GTSNPN and CDR2 as SVGIG (reference sequence). CDR3: CAWSWTGLGEKLFF. CDR3 in DNA: TGTGCCTGGAGTTGGACAGGGCTTGGGGAAAAACTGTTTTTT.

The chain couples TRBV7-2 to TRBJ2-7; D not certain. Per germline, CDR1 SGHTA and CDR2 FQGNSA. The CDR3 length is 13 residues. Trimming cost V 7 bases and J 0 bases, with 10 bases left between them. The CDR3 DNA is TGTGCCAGCACCCCCCCAAGCTCCTACGAGCAGTACTTC. It specifies CASTPPSSYEQYF.

This chain links TRBV6-1 with TRBJ1-5, with D hard to call. The CDR3 is made up of 12 amino acids. V was pared by 8 bases and J by 7 bases, with 12 bases between. The V gene's germline CDR1 is MNHNS and CDR2 SASEGT. CDR3 sequence: CASEARPQPQHF. DNA for the CDR3: TGTGCCAGCGAAGCCAGGCCGCAGCCCCAGCATTTT.

The chain combines TRBV10-1 with TRBJ1-2; unclear D gene. The CDR3 consists of 14 residues. Germline V gene lookup returns CDR1 WNHNN and CDR2 SYGVQD (reference sequence). Trimming cost V 5 bases and J 4 bases, with 14 bases left between them. Written as DNA, the CDR3 is TGCGCCAGCAGTCCGGCGGGAAAGACCTATGGCTACACCTTC. Its protein is CASSPAGKTYGYTF.

The CDR3 loop reads CASSLESAGAPLYF. As DNA, the CDR3 is TGCGCCAGCAGCTTGGAATCAGCGGGGGCCCCCCTGTATTTT. This sequence joins TRBV5-1 and TRBJ2-3, with TRBD2 matching over 8 bases. The CDR3 contains 14 residues. Unmatched junction bases numbered 11, after V lost 0 bases and J lost 14 bases. CDR1 is SGHRS, CDR2 YFSETQ, per germline.

The chain employs TRBV5-1 and TRBJ2-1; 8 bases match TRBD1. This CDR3 contains 14 residues. The V segment lost 4 bases and the J segment 4 bases; nucleotides outside the gene matches: 4. Germline V CDR1 and CDR2: SGHRS, YFSETQ. The CDR3 here is CASSPGQEYNEQFF. The CDR3 region has the DNA TGCGCCAGCAGCCCGGGACAGGAGTACAATGAGCAGTTCTTC.

The chain is built from TRBV19 and TRBJ2-1; D gene ambiguous. From germline, CDR1 is LNHDA and CDR2 SQIVND (reference sequence). The CDR3 totals 12 residues. Trimming left V 5 bases short and J 8 bases short, with 10 bases between. CDR3 DNA: TGTGCCAGTAGTTATCTCCGGGATGAGCAGTTCTTC. It encodes CASSYLRDEQFF.